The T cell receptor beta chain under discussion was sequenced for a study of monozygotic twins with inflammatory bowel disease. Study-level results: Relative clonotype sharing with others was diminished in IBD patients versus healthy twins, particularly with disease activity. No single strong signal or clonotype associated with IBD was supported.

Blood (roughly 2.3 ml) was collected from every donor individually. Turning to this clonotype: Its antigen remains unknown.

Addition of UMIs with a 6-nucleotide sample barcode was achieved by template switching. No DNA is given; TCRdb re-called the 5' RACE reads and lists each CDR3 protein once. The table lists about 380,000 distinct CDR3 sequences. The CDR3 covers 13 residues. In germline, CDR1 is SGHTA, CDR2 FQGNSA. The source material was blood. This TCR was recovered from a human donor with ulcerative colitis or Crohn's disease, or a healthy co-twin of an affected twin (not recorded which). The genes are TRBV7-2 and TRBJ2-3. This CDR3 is CASSLKGTDTQYF. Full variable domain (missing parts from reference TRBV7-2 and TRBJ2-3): GAGVSQSPSNKVTEKGKDVELRCDPISGHTALYWYRQSLGQGLEFLIYFQGNSAPDKSGLPSDRFSAERTGGSVSTLTIQRTQQEDSAVYLCASSLKGTDTQYFGPGTRLTVL.